These 30 T cell receptor beta chains came from one sample sequenced in a study of shared clonotypes between healthy human individuals. Profiling relied on immunoSEQ multiplex PCR, and the TCRdb table lists in-frame clones only, not all of them. This sample has 1.5 million to 2.5 million clones, with about 95% found just once. The naive CD8 population came from CD45RO-negative cells selected for CCR7, without terminally differentiated effector memory CD45RA+ cells. Sequencing was done on a sample of naive CD8+ T cells sorted from blood. Receptors originate from a man between 18 and 29 years old in good health.

The J gene is TRBJ2-2, the V gene TRBV29-1; no firm D call. V was pared by 5 bases and J by 1 base, with 11 bases between. Germline loops: CDR1 SQVTM, CDR2 ANQGSEA. The CDR3 covers 14 residues. The CDR3 DNA reads TGCAGCGTTCTTGATGACATGAACACCGGGGAGCTGTTTTTT. Translation: CSVLDDMNTGELFF.

The chain couples TRBV7-3 to TRBJ2-1; D tentatively reads TRBD1 or TRBD2 (6 bases each). Trimming took off 5 bases at V and 7 bases at J, with 21 bases between the two ends. This CDR3 is 16 amino acids long. Germline V gives CDR1 SGHTA, CDR2 FQGTGA. The CDR3 DNA reads as TGTGCCAGCAGCGCCACGGGGCTTACAGGGAGGAATGAGCAGTTCTTC. Its translation is CASSATGLTGRNEQFF.

The chain carries TRBV7-2 and TRBJ2-7, with D possibly matching TRBD2 (5 bases). CDR3 length: 15 amino acids. V dropped 3 bases and J dropped 1 base, with 13 bases sitting between them. The germline V gene has CDR1 SGHTA and CDR2 FQGNSA. The CDR3 region is CASSLGNGISYEQYF. In DNA, the CDR3 is TGTGCCAGCAGCTTGGGGAACGGGATTTCCTACGAGCAGTACTTC.

For this clone: In the same sample, other DNA sequences code for this CDR3. This chain joins TRBV5-6 and TRBJ2-7; D call uncertain. Germline lookup yields CDR1 SGHDT and CDR2 YYEEEE. The CDR3 is 12 amino acids. V shed 3 bases and J shed 3 bases, with 7 bases lying between them. The CDR3, as DNA: TGTGCCAGCAGCTGGGGTGACTACGAGCAGTACTTC. This sequence encodes CASSWGDYEQYF.

The chain uses TRBV7-9 and TRBJ2-3; D is uncertain. Trimming removed 4 bases from V and 0 bases from J, with 11 bases in between. The CDR3 has 15 residues. Looked up from germline, CDR1 is SEHNR and CDR2 is FQNEAQ (reference sequence). In DNA, the CDR3 is TGTGCCAGCAGCTCGAAGGGCTATAGCACAGATACGCAGTATTTT. This translates into CASSSKGYSTDTQYF.

The rearrangement uses TRBV27 and TRBJ2-7, with D possibly being TRBD1 or TRBD2 (5 bases each). CDR3 length: 12 amino acids. Trimming pared 10 bases from V and 2 bases from J, leaving 12 bases between. Looked up from germline, CDR1 is MNHEY and CDR2 is SMNVEV (reference sequence). CDR3 in DNA: TGTGCCACCAGGAGAGGGGCCTACGAGCAGTACTTC. Amino acid sequence: CATRRGAYEQYF.

V usage is TRBV4-1 and J usage is TRBJ2-7; 14 bases map to TRBD2. The CDR3 runs to 16 residues. The V segment lost 1 base and the J segment 5 bases; nucleotides outside the gene matches: 4. CDR1 is MGHRA and CDR2 is YSYEKL in the germline V gene. The CDR3, as DNA: TGCGCCAGCAGCCAAGGGGGACTAGCGGGAGAAAACGAGCAGTACTTC. Translated, it gives CASSQGGLAGENEQYF.

The chain is built from TRBV4-1 and TRBJ2-1; 9 nucleotides align to TRBD2. The CDR3 totals 17 residues. Per the germline V gene, CDR1 is MGHRA and CDR2 is YSYEKL. After removal of 4 bases from V and 5 bases from J, the junction contained 12 bases not matched to a gene. This chain's CDR3 is CASSPEGVAGVNNEQFF. CDR3 coding DNA: TGCGCCAGCAGCCCGGAGGGGGTAGCGGGGGTGAACAATGAGCAGTTCTTC.

The chain employs TRBV5-6 and TRBJ2-1; 8 bases agree with TRBD2. Germline V CDR1 and CDR2: SGHDT, YYEEEE. Trimming took 3 bases from V and 6 from J; bases not matched to a gene: 5. The CDR3 is 14 residues long. The CDR3 is CASSSGLVINEQFF. The CDR3 DNA reads as TGTGCCAGCAGCTCGGGACTAGTTATCAATGAGCAGTTCTTC.

The rearrangement joins TRBV6-5 to TRBJ2-7; no clear D gene. This CDR3 has 15 residues. Trimming took off 1 base at V and 0 bases at J, with 10 bases between the two ends. Germline V gives CDR1 MNHEY, CDR2 SVGAGI. The CDR3: CASSYFTDGSYEQYF. In nucleotides, the CDR3 is TGTGCCAGCAGTTACTTTACGGACGGCTCCTACGAGCAGTACTTC.

The chain joins TRBV5-6 to TRBJ2-7; D may be TRBD2 (6 bases). This CDR3 has 15 amino acids. V was trimmed by 0 bases and J by 2 bases, leaving 12 bases between them. Per germline, CDR1 SGHDT and CDR2 YYEEEE. The CDR3 spells CASSLVNGSPYEQYF. DNA for the CDR3: TGTGCCAGCAGCTTGGTTAACGGGAGCCCCTACGAGCAGTACTTC.

There are a few counts of this clone. This sequence joins TRBV2 and TRBJ2-3; possible D gene TRBD2, 6 bases. Germline V CDR1 and CDR2: SNHLY, FYNNEI. The CDR3 is 15 residues long. V shed 3 bases and J shed 4 bases, with 14 bases lying between them. The CDR3 nucleotides are TGTGCCAGCAGTGATACGACTGGGGAGGCAGATACGCAGTATTTT. It specifies CASSDTTGEADTQYF.

This clone came up once. V and J are TRBV19 and TRBJ2-1, with D possibly being TRBD1 or TRBD2 (5 bases each). V was trimmed by 5 bases and J by 6 bases, leaving 14 bases between them. Germline values: CDR1 LNHDA, CDR2 SQIVND (reference sequence). The CDR3 sequence is 14 residues long. The CDR3 region is CASSPRDPVNEQFF. CDR3 DNA: TGTGCCAGTAGTCCCCGGGACCCCGTCAATGAGCAGTTCTTC.

A single count supports this clone. The chain is built from TRBV30 and TRBJ2-3; 8 positions agree with TRBD1. The CDR3 length is 14 residues. V lost 3 bases to trimming and J lost 0 bases; unmatched junction nucleotides: 2. The germline gives CDR1 GTSNPN, CDR2 SVGIG (reference sequence). CDR3 sequence reads: CAWSQGASTDTQYF. CDR3 bases: TGTGCCTGGAGCCAGGGGGCCAGCACAGATACGCAGTATTTT.

This sequence joins TRBV30 and TRBJ2-1; D remains ambiguous. The V end lost 2 bases, the J end lost 0 bases, and 11 bases lay between the germline ends. The CDR3 is made up of 15 amino acids. The germline V gene has CDR1 GTSNPN and CDR2 SVGIG (reference sequence). CDR3 bases: TGTGCCTGGAGTCCACTCGGCGTCTCCTACAATGAGCAGTTCTTC. It specifies CAWSPLGVSYNEQFF.

The genes are TRBV11-2 and TRBJ2-7, with 10 positions matching TRBD1. V shed 0 bases and J 3 bases; nucleotides not matched to a gene: 2. Germline CDR1 SGHAT, CDR2 FQNNGV. The length of the CDR3 is 15 residues. The CDR3 is CASSLEWTGGYEQYF. The CDR3 DNA sequence: TGTGCCAGCAGCTTAGAGTGGACAGGGGGCTACGAGCAGTACTTC.

The chain uses TRBV27 and TRBJ2-7, with D possibly called TRBD1 or TRBD2 (6 bases each). The CDR3 covers 11 residues. V was cut by 5 bases and J by 6 bases, with 8 bases left in between. Germline V gene data show CDR1 as MNHEY and CDR2 as SMNVEV (reference sequence). CDR3: CASSKGGEQYF. Here the CDR3 DNA reads TGTGCCAGCAGTAAGGGGGGCGAGCAGTACTTC.

The chain carries TRBV6-6 and TRBJ1-2; weak D call: TRBD1 (5 bases). CDR3 length equals 15 residues. V lost 5 bases and J 1 base, leaving 14 bases between the germline ends. Germline CDR1 reads MNHNY; CDR2 reads SVGAGI (reference sequence). In DNA, the CDR3 is TGTGCCAGCAGTCCTGGACATACTTATAACTATGGCTACACCTTC. It is translated as CASSPGHTYNYGYTF.

The chain recombines TRBV29-1 with TRBJ2-1, with no clear D. The CDR3 totals 12 residues. V was clipped by 3 bases and J by 9 bases, with 12 bases between them. Germline CDR1 and CDR2: SQVTM and ANQGSEA. The CDR3 reads CSVDDMEPEQFF. The DNA of the CDR3 is TGCAGCGTTGATGACATGGAGCCTGAGCAGTTCTTC.

The V and J genes are TRBV5-6 and TRBJ2-1; TRBD2 is a possible D gene (6 bases). In germline, CDR1 is SGHDT, CDR2 YYEEEE. Trimming pared 4 bases from V and 3 bases from J, leaving 17 bases between. This CDR3 is built from 16 residues. CDR3: CASSTRASVIYNEQFF. In DNA, the CDR3 is TGTGCCAGCAGCACAAGGGCTAGCGTTATCTACAATGAGCAGTTCTTC. The full variable domain, completed using reference TRBV5-6 and TRBJ2-1, is DAGVTQSPTHLIKTRGQQVTLRCSPKSGHDTVSWYQQALGQGPQFIFQYYEEEERQRGNFPDRFSGHQFPNYSSELNVNALLLGDSALYLCASSTRASVIYNEQFFGPGTRLTVL.

The chain recombines TRBV4-3 with TRBJ1-2; D not certain. V was pared by 4 bases and J by 3 bases, with 12 bases between. Germline assignment: CDR1 LGHNA and CDR2 YSLEER. The CDR3 loop spans 14 amino acids. The CDR3 here is CASSPVDGDYGYTF. CDR3 sequence (DNA): TGCGCCAGCAGCCCGGTGGACGGAGACTATGGCTACACCTTC.

This chain uses TRBV10-3 with TRBJ2-5; 10 bases match TRBD2. Per the germline V gene, CDR1 is ENHRY and CDR2 is SYGVKD. V lost 0 bases, J lost 7 bases, and 14 bases stayed unmatched. This CDR3 is built from 18 residues. The CDR3 protein is CAISESGLAGDLTGTQYF. In DNA form, the CDR3 reads TGTGCCATCAGTGAGTCAGGCCTAGCGGGGGACCTCACAGGGACCCAGTACTTC.

The CDR3 DNA reads as TGTGCCAGCAGTTTAGAAGCGGGACAGACCTACGAGCAGTACTTC. Translation gives CASSLEAGQTYEQYF. The chain carries TRBV27 and TRBJ2-7; D tentatively fits TRBD1 or TRBD2 (7 bases each). The V end was cut by 2 bases, the J end by 2 bases, with 13 bases between. The CDR3 contains 15 residues. CDR1 is MNHEY, CDR2 SMNVEV, per germline (reference sequence).

The J gene is TRBJ2-7, the V gene TRBV6-1, with 13 bases that match TRBD2. Germline lookup yields CDR1 MNHNS and CDR2 SASEGT. CDR3 size: 15 residues. The V segment lost 4 bases and the J segment 0 bases; nucleotides outside the gene matches: 0. CDR3 in DNA: TGTGCCAGCAGTGGGACTAGCGGGAGCTCCTACGAGCAGTACTTC. This translates into CASSGTSGSSYEQYF.

The chain joins TRBV15 to TRBJ2-2; D possibly corresponds to TRBD1 (6 bases). V gave up 0 bases and J gave up 1 base, with 12 bases separating them. The germline V gene has CDR1 LNHNV and CDR2 YYDKDF (reference sequence). The length of the CDR3 is 17 residues. CDR3 coding DNA: TGTGCCACCAGCAGAGATCCGGCAGGGGAGAACACCGGGGAGCTGTTTTTT. Protein sequence: CATSRDPAGENTGELFF.

This clone occurred once. The rearrangement uses TRBV4-1 and TRBJ1-1; D is unclear. V gave up 11 bases and J gave up 1 base, with 17 bases separating them. Germline values: CDR1 MGHRA, CDR2 YSYEKL. The length of the CDR3 is 14 residues. CDR3 sequence reads: CASAPGNPNTEAFF. DNA for the CDR3: TGCGCCTCGGCCCCAGGAAACCCGAACACTGAAGCTTTCTTT.

The genes are TRBV9 and TRBJ1-1, with 10 nucleotides matching TRBD1. In germline, CDR1 is SGDLS, CDR2 YYNGEE. CDR3 length equals 16 residues. Trimming removed 3 bases from V and 8 bases from J; junction bases left unmatched: 13. The CDR3 region is CASSAVGTGALREAFF. DNA of the CDR3: TGTGCCAGCAGCGCCGTAGGGACAGGGGCGCTACGGGAAGCTTTCTTT.

The genes are TRBV20-1 and TRBJ2-5; D uncertain. The germline gives CDR1 DFQATT, CDR2 SNEGSKA (reference sequence). This CDR3 is built from 9 residues. CDR3 sequence (DNA): TGCAGAGGAGAGGAGACCCAGTACTTC. Translated, it gives CRGEETQYF.

The V gene is TRBV6-1, the J gene TRBJ1-6; 10 bases line up with TRBD1. V dropped 4 bases and J dropped 9; count of bases not matched to a gene: 12. This CDR3 is built from 17 residues. Looked up from germline, CDR1 is MNHNS and CDR2 is SASEGT. The CDR3 is CASSVPGTGAIGSPLHF. The CDR3, as DNA: TGTGCCAGCAGTGTTCCTGGGACAGGGGCAATCGGTTCACCCCTCCACTTT.

The chain employs TRBV9 and TRBJ2-7; a possible D gene is TRBD1 (6 bases). This CDR3 spans 13 amino acids. Germline assignment: CDR1 SGDLS and CDR2 YYNGEE. The V and J ends lost 4 bases and 6 bases respectively, with 14 bases between them. CDR3 region: CASSPTGSLEQYF. CDR3 nucleotides: TGTGCCAGCAGCCCGACAGGTTCTCTCGAGCAGTACTTC.